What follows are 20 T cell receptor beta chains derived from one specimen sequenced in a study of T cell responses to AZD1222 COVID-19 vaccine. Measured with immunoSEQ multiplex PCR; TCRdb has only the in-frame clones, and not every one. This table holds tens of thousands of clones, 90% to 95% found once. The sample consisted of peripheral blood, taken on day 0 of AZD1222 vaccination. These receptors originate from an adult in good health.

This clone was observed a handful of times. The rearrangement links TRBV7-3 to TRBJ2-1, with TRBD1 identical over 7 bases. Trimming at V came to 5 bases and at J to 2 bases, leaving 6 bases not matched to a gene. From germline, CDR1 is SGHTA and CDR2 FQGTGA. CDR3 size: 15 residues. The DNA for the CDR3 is TGTGCCAGCAGCCCAGGGGGTTCCCCCTACAATGAGCAGTTCTTC. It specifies CASSPGGSPYNEQFF. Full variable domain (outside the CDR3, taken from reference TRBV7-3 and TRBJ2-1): GAGVSQTPSNKVTEKGKYVELRCDPISGHTALYWYRQSLGQGPEFLIYFQGTGAADDSGLPNDRFFAVRPEGSVSTLKIQRTERGDSAVYLCASSPGGSPYNEQFFGPGTRLTVL.

CDR3 DNA sequence: TGTGCCAGCAGCCAATCGCTGGGGGCAGGAGAGACCCAGTACTTC. The encoded protein is CASSQSLGAGETQYF. This chain joins TRBV5-6 and TRBJ2-5; weak D call: TRBD1 (6 bases). The CDR3 contains 15 residues. Trimming removed 4 bases at V and 4 bases at J, with 17 bases between. Germline V gene data show CDR1 as SGHDT and CDR2 as YYEEEE.

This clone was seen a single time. The CDR3 loop reads CASSHSGTGNKLNQPQHF. Written as DNA, the CDR3 is TGCGCCAGCAGCCATTCCGGGACAGGGAACAAGCTCAATCAGCCCCAGCATTTT. The J gene is TRBJ1-5, the V gene TRBV4-1; 9 positions agree with TRBD1. This CDR3 has 18 amino acids. Trimming at V came to 3 bases and at J to 3 bases, leaving 12 bases not matched to a gene. Germline V gene sequence: CDR1 MGHRA, CDR2 YSYEKL.

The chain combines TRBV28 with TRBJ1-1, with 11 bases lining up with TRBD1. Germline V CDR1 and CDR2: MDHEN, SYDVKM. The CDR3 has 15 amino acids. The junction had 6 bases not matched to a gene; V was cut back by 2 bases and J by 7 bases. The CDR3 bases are TGTGCCAGCAGTTTACCCGGACAGGGGGCGGGTGAAGCTTTCTTT. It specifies CASSLPGQGAGEAFF.

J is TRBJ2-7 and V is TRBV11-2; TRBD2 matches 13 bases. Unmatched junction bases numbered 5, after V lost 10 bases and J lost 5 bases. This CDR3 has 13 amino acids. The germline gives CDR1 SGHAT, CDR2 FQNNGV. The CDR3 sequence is CATRLAGGHEQYF. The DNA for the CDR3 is TGTGCCACCCGACTAGCGGGGGGCCACGAGCAGTACTTC.

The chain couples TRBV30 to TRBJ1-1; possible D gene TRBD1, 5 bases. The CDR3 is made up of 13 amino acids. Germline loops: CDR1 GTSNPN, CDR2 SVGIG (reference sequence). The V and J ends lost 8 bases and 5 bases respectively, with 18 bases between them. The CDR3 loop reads CAGAGPKGTEAFF. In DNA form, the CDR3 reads TGTGCCGGGGCCGGACCCAAGGGGACTGAAGCTTTCTTT. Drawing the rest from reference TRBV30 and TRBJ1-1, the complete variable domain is SQTIHQWPATLVQPVGSPLSLECTVEGTSNPNLYWYRQAAGRGLQLLFYSVGIGQISSEVPQNLSASRPQDRQFILSSKKLLLSDSGFYLCAGAGPKGTEAFFGQGTRLTVV.

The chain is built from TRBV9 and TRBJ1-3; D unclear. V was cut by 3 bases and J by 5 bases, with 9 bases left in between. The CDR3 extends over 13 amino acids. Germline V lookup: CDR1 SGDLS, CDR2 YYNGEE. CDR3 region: CASSEVSRNTIYF. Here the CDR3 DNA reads TGTGCCAGCAGCGAGGTGTCGAGAAACACCATATATTTT.

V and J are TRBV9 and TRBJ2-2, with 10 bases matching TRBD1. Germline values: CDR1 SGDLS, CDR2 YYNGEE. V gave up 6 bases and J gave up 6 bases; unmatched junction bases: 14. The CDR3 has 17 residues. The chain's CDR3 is CASITQQGQGYAGELFF. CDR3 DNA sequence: TGTGCCAGCATCACCCAACAGGGACAGGGGTACGCCGGGGAGCTGTTTTTT.

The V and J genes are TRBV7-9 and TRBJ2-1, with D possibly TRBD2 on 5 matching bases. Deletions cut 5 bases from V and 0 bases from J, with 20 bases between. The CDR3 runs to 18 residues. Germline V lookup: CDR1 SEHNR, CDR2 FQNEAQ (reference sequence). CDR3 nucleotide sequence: TGTGCCAGCAGCCTACGCTCGGGTCGGGGTAGCTCCTACAATGAGCAGTTCTTC. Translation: CASSLRSGRGSSYNEQFF.

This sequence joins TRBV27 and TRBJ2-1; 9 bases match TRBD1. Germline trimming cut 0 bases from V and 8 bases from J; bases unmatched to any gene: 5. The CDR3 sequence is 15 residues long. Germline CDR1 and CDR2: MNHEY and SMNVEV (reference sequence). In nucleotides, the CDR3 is TGTGCCAGCAGTTTATCGACAGGGGGAAGGGATGAGCAGTTCTTC. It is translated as CASSLSTGGRDEQFF.

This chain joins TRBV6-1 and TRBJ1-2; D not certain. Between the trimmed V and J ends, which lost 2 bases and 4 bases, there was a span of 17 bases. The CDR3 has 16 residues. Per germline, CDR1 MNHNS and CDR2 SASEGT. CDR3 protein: CASSEPSGRSGYGYTF. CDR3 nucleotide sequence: TGTGCCAGCAGTGAACCGTCCGGCCGGAGCGGCTATGGCTACACCTTC.

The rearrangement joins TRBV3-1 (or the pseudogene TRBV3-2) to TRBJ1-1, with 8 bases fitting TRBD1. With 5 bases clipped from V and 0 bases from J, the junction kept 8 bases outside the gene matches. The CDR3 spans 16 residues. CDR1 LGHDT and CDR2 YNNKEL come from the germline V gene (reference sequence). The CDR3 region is CASSSRDRIMNTEAFF. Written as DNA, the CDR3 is TGTGCCAGCAGCTCCCGGGACAGGATAATGAACACTGAAGCTTTCTTT.

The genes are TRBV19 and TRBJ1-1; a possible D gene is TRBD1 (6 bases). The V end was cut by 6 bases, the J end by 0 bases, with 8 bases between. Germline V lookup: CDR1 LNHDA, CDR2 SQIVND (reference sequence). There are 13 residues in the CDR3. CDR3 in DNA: TGTGCCAGTAGGGACAGATTGAACACTGAAGCTTTCTTT. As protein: CASRDRLNTEAFF.

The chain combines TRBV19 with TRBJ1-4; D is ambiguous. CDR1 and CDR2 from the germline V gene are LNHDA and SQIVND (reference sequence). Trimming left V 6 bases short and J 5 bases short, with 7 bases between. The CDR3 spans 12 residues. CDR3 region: CASRRLNEKLFF. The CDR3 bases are TGTGCCAGTAGACGGCTCAATGAAAAACTGTTTTTT.

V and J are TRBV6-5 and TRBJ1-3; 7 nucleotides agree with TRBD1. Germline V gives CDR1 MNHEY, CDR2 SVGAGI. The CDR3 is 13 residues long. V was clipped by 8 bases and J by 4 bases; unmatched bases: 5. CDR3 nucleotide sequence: TGTGCCAGCGACAGGGATTACGGAAACACCATATATTTT. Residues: CASDRDYGNTIYF.

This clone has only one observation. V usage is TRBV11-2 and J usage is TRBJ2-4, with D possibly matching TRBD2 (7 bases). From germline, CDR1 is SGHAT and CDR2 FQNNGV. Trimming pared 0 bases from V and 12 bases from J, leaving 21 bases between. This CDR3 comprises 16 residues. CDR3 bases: TGTGCCAGCAGCTTAGATGGGAGGGGGGGAGAAGAGTATCAGTACTTC. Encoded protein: CASSLDGRGGEEYQYF.

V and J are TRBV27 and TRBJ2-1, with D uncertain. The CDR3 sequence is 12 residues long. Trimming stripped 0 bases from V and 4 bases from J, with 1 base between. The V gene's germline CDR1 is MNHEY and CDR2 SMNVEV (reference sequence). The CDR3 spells CASSLSYNEQFF. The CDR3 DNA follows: TGTGCCAGCAGTTTATCATACAATGAGCAGTTCTTC.

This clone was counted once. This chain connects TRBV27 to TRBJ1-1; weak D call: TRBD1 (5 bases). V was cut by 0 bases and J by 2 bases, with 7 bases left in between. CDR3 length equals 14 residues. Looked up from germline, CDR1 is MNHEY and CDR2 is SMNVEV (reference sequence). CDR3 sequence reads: CASSLSRGNTEAFF. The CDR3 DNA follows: TGTGCCAGCAGTTTATCTAGGGGCAACACTGAAGCTTTCTTT.

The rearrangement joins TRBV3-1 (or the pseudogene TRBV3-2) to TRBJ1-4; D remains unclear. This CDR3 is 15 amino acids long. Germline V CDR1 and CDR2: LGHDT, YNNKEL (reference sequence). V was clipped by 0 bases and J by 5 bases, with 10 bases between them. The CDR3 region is CASSQDLGENEKLFF. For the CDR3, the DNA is TGTGCCAGCAGCCAAGATCTCGGTGAAAATGAAAAACTGTTTTTT.

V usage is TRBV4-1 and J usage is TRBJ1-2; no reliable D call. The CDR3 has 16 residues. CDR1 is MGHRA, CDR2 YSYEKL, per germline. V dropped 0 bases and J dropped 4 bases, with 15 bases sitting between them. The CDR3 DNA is TGCGCCAGCAGCCAAGATGTGGGGAGGATCGGCTATGGCTACACCTTC. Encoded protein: CASSQDVGRIGYGYTF.